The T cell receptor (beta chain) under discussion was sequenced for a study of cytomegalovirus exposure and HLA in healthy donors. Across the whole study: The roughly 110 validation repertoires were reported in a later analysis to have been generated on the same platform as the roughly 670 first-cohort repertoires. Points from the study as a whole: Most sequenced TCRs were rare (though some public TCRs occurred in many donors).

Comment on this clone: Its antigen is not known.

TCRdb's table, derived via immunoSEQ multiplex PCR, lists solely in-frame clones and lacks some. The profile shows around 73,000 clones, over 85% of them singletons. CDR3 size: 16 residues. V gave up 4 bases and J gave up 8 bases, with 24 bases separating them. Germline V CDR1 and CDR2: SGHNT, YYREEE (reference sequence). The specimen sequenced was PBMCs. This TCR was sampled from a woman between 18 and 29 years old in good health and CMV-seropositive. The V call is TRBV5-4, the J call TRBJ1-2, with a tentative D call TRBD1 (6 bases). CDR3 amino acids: CASSPGPDHRARGYTF. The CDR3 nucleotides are TGTGCCAGCAGCCCCGGGCCAGACCACAGGGCCCGGGGCTACACCTTC.